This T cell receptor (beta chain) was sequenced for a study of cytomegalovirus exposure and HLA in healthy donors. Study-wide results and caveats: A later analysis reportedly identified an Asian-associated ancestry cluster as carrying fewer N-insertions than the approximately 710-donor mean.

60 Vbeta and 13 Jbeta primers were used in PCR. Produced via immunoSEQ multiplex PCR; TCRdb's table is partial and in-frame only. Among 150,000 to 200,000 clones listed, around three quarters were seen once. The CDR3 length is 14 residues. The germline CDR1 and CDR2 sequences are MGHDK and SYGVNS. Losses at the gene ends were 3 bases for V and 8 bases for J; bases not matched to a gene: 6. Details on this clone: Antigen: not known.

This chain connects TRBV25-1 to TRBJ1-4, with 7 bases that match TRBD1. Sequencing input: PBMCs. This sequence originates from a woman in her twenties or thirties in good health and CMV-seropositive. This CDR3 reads CASSDRPGGEKLFF. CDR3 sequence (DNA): TGTGCCAGCAGTGATCGCCCAGGGGGGGAAAAACTGTTTTTT.